Following are 9 T cell receptor beta chains from one sample sequenced in a study of shared clonotypes between healthy human individuals. The method was immunoSEQ multiplex PCR; TCRdb's version includes in-frame clones alone and lacks a portion of them. In the table there are fewer than 400,000 clones, approximately 74% of which are singletons. Sequenced sample: memory CD4+ T cells sorted from blood. Specified subset: CD45RA-negative fraction. These receptors all stem from a man aged 30 to 45 in good health.

About this clone: This may stem from a read error, because a much larger clone lies one nucleotide away. The V call is TRBV5-1, the J call TRBJ1-4, with D possibly TRBD1 on 6 matching bases. Germline V gives CDR1 SGHRS, CDR2 YFSETQ. This CDR3 comprises 14 residues. Between the trimmed V and J ends, which lost 3 bases and 3 bases, there was a span of 9 bases. The CDR3 sequence is CASSSGQPNEKLFF. CDR3 nucleotide sequence: TGCGCCAGCAGCTCCGGACAGCCTAATGAAAAACTGTTTTTT.

The genes are TRBV15 and TRBJ1-2, with 9 bases lining up with TRBD1. This CDR3 comprises 14 residues. The germline gives CDR1 LNHNV, CDR2 YYDKDF (reference sequence). The ends lost 4 bases at V and 8 bases at J; junction bases unmatched: 8. The CDR3 protein is CATSTGQGKFGYTF. In DNA form, the CDR3 reads TGTGCCACCAGCACGGGACAGGGAAAGTTCGGCTACACCTTC.

This chain links TRBV7-9 with TRBJ1-1, with 10 bases lining up with TRBD1. The CDR3 has 16 residues. Germline V CDR1 and CDR2: SEHNR, FQNEAQ (reference sequence). Unmatched junction bases numbered 9, after V lost 4 bases and J lost 4 bases. CDR3 DNA sequence: TGTGCCAGCAGCTCGCCGGGACAGGGGAGAATCACTGAAGCTTTCTTT. Protein product: CASSSPGQGRITEAFF. The complete variable domain, with remaining parts taken from reference TRBV7-9 and TRBJ1-1, reads DTGVSQNPRHKITKRGQNVTFRCDPISEHNRLYWYRQTLGQGPEFLTYFQNEAQLEKSRLLSDRFSAERPKGSFSTLEIQRTEQGDSAMYLCASSSPGQGRITEAFFGQGTRLTVV.

V and J are TRBV2 and TRBJ2-7; 11 nucleotides align to TRBD1. The CDR3 has 14 residues. Germline V gene lookup returns CDR1 SNHLY and CDR2 FYNNEI. The V gene end was trimmed by 6 bases and the J gene end by 3 bases; junction bases not matched to a gene: 4. In DNA form, the CDR3 reads TGTGCCAGCAGCGGACAGGGGGCCGGCTACGAGCAGTACTTC. Translation: CASSGQGAGYEQYF.

The chain is built from TRBV23-1 and TRBJ2-5, with TRBD2 as a possible D gene (6 bases). TRBV23-1 is an open reading frame, and its role is uncertain. CDR3 length equals 14 residues. V was pared by 3 bases and J by 2 bases, with 10 bases between. The CDR3 DNA sequence: TGCGCCAGCAGTCAGGCGGGATCGCAAGAGACCCAGTACTTC. Translated, it gives CASSQAGSQETQYF.

This chain uses TRBV7-2 with TRBJ2-5, with a weak D call TRBD2 (5 bases). V was cut by 1 base and J by 5 bases, with 14 bases left in between. Germline loops: CDR1 SGHTA, CDR2 FQGNSA. CDR3 length: 15 amino acids. The CDR3, as DNA: TGTGCCAGCAGCTTAGAAAGGAGGCGGTGGGAGACCCAGTACTTC. This codes for CASSLERRRWETQYF. The whole variable domain, remainder taken from reference TRBV7-2 and TRBJ2-5, is GAGVSQSPSNKVTEKGKDVELRCDPISGHTALYWYRQSLGQGLEFLIYFQGNSAPDKSGLPSDRFSAERTGGSVSTLTIQRTQQEDSAVYLCASSLERRRWETQYFGPGTRLLVL.

The chain recombines TRBV6-5 with TRBJ1-2; D perhaps matches TRBD1 (5 bases). Germline assignment: CDR1 MNHEY and CDR2 SVGAGI. Trimming cost V 0 bases and J 2 bases, with 10 bases left between them. The CDR3 runs to 15 residues. In nucleotides, the CDR3 is TGTGCCAGCAGTTACTCGGCACAGGCCAACTATGGCTACACCTTC. Translating gives CASSYSAQANYGYTF.

The chain joins TRBV2 to TRBJ1-3, with D unclear. Trimming took 2 bases from V and 3 from J, leaving 11 bases between them. CDR1 SNHLY and CDR2 FYNNEI come from the germline V gene. The CDR3 totals 15 residues. This CDR3 reads CASSESRRLGNTIYF. The CDR3 bases are TGTGCCAGCAGTGAATCCAGGAGGCTTGGAAACACCATATATTTT.

V usage is TRBV2 and J usage is TRBJ1-4; D unclear. V lost 3 bases and J 7 bases, leaving 3 bases between the germline ends. CDR3 length: 11 residues. Germline V lookup: CDR1 SNHLY, CDR2 FYNNEI. The CDR3 loop is CASSEFEKLFF. CDR3 DNA: TGTGCCAGCAGTGAGTTTGAAAAACTGTTTTTT.